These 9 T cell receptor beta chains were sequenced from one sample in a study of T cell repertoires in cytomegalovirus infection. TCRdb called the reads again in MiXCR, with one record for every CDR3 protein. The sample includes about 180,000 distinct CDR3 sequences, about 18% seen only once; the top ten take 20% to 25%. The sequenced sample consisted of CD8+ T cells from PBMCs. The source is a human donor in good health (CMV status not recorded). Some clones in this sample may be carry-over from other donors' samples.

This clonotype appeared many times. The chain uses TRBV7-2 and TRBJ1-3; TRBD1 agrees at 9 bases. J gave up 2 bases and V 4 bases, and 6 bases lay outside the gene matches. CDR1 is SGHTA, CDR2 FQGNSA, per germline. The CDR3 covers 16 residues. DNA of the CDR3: TGTGCCAGCAGCTACCCGACAGGGGGTGCTGGAAACACCATATATTTT. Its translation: CASSYPTGGAGNTIYF.

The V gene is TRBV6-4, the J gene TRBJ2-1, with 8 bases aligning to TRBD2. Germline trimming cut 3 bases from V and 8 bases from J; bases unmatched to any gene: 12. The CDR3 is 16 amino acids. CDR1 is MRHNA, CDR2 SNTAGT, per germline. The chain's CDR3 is CASSETSGGQVDEQFF. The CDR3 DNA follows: TGTGCCAGCAGTGAAACGTCGGGGGGGCAGGTTGATGAGCAGTTCTTC.

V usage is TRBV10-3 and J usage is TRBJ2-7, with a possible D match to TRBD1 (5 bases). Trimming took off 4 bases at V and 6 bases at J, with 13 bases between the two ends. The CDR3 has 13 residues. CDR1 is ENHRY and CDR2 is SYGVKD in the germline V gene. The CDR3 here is CAISGQSLTEQYF. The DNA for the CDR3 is TGTGCCATCAGTGGACAGTCCTTGACCGAGCAGTACTTC.

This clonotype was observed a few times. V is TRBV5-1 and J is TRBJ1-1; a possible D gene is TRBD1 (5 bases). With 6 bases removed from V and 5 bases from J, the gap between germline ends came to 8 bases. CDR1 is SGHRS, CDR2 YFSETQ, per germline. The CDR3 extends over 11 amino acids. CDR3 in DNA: TGCGCCAGCAACCGGGGGACTGAAGCTTTCTTT. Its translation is CASNRGTEAFF.

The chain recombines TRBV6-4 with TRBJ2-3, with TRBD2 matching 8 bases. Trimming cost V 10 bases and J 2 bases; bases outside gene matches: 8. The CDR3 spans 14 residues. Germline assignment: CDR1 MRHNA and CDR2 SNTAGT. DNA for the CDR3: TGTGCCACCTCGCGGGGGGCCGCCACAGATACGCAGTATTTT. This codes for CATSRGAATDTQYF.

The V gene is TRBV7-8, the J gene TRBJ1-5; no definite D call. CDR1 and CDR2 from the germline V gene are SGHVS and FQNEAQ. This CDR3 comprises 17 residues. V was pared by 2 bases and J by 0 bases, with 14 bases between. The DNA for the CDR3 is TGTGCCAGCAGCTTAAATTCCGGCGTCTATAGCAATCAGCCCCAGCATTTT. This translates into CASSLNSGVYSNQPQHF.

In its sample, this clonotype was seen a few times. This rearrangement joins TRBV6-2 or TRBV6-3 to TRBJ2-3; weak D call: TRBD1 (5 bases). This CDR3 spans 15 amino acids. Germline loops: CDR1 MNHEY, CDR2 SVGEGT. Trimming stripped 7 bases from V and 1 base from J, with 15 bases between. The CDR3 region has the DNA TGTGCCAGCAATCGGACACCGGACCGCACAGATACGCAGTATTTT. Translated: CASNRTPDRTDTQYF.

The DNA of the CDR3 is TGTGCCAGCACCAATAGTTTGGAGGGCCCCCTTAGTGAGCAGTTCTTC. It specifies CASTNSLEGPLSEQFF. The rearrangement links TRBV12-3 or TRBV12-4 to TRBJ2-1; D possibly corresponds to TRBD2 (6 bases). Trimming took off 7 bases at V and 9 bases at J, with 25 bases between the two ends. This CDR3 is 16 amino acids long.

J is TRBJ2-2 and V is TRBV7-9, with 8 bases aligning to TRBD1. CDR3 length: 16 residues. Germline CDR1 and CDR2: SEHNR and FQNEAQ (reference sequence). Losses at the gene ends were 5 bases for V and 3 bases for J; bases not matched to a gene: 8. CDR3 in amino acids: CASSPPGGADTGELFF. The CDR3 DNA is TGTGCCAGCAGCCCCCCAGGGGGCGCGGACACCGGGGAGCTGTTTTTT.